The following is a TCR beta chain sequence with its context. The antigen is unknown. The whole isolated RNA underwent reverse transcription, so sequencing captured expressed TCRB transcripts. Method: immunoSEQ multiplex PCR; TCRdb's copy keeps in-frame clones and lacks some. The data show approximately 160,000 clones, with around 8% seen just once and around 0.65% held by the top ten. The CDR3 has 13 amino acids. CDR1 is MNHEY, CDR2 SVGAGI, per germline. Trimming removed 0 bases at V and 5 bases at J, with 7 bases between. The data derive from a study of beta chain features in type 1 diabetes. Study-wide points: Although PCR might favor shorter templates, it would do so equally in patients and controls. Type 1 diabetes patients had moderately but significantly shorter TCRB CDR3s in all four CD4+ subsets.

Every donor had blood drawn once into heparin, roughly 100 mL on average. Using CD45RO/CCR7/CD25/CD127/CD95/CD27, CD4+ naive, central memory, regulatory and stem cell-like memory cells were sorted. The V gene is TRBV6-5, the J gene TRBJ2-5; no clear D. This TCR derives from a man aged 18 to 35 in good health. The source material was central memory CD4+ T cells from blood. DNA for the CDR3: TGTGCCAGCAGTTACTCGAAGCCGGAGACCCAGTACTTC. Protein product: CASSYSKPETQYF.